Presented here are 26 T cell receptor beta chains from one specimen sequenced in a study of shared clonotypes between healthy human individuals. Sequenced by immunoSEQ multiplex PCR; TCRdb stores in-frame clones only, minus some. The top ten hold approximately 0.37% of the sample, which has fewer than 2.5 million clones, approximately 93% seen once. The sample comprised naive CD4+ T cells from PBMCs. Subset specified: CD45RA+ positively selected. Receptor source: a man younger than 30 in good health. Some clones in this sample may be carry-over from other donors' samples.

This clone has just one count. CDR3: CASSGAGLGPNEQFF. In nucleotides, the CDR3 is TGTGCCAGCAGTGGGGCAGGACTAGGCCCCAATGAGCAGTTCTTC. This sequence joins TRBV28 and TRBJ2-1; 7 positions match TRBD2. J was trimmed by 6 bases and V by 5 bases; bases with no gene match: 10. The CDR3 consists of 15 residues. Germline V gene sequence: CDR1 MDHEN, CDR2 SYDVKM.

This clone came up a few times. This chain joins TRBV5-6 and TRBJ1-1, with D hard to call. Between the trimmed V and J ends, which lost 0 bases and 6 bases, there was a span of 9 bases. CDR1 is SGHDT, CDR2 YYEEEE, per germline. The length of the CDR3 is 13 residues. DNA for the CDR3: TGTGCCAGCAGCTTGGAGAAGGGCGCTGAAGCTTTCTTT. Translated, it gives CASSLEKGAEAFF.

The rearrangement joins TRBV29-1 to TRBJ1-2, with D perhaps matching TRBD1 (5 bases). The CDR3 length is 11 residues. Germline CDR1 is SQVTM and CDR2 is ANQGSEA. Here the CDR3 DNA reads TGCAGTTCAGAGGGGTCACGCGGCTACACCTTC. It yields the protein CSSEGSRGYTF.

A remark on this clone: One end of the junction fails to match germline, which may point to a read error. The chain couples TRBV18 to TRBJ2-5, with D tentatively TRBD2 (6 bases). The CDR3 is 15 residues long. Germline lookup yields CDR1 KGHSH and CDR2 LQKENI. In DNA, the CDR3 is TGTGCCAGCTCACCCCGACTAGTGAAGGGAGAGACCCGGTACTTC. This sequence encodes CASSPRLVKGETRYF.

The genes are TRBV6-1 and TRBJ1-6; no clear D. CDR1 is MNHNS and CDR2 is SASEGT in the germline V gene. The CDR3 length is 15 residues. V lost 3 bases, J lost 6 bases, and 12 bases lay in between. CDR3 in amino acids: CASSEAGSLNSPLHF. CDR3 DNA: TGTGCCAGCAGTGAGGCGGGCAGCCTTAATTCACCCCTCCACTTT.

Here the CDR3 reads CSGYRGSDNEQFF. In DNA, the CDR3 is TGCAGCGGATACAGGGGGTCCGACAATGAGCAGTTCTTC. The chain uses TRBV29-1 and TRBJ2-1; TRBD1 matches 8 bases. J lost 5 bases, V lost 7 bases, and 7 bases had no gene match. Germline V gives CDR1 SQVTM, CDR2 ANQGSEA. CDR3 length: 13 amino acids.

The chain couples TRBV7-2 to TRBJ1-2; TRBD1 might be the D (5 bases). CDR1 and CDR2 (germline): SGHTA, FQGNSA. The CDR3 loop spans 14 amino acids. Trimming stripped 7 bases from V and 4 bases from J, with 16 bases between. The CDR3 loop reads CASTLGGASYGYTF. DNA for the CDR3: TGTGCCAGCACCTTGGGAGGGGCCAGCTATGGCTACACCTTC.

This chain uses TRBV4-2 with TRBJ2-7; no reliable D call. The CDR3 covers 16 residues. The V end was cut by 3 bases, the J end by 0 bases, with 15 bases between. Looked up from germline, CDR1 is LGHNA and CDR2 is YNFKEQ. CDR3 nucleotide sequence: TGTGCCAGCAGCCAGGCGGCCGGGTCTATCTCCTACGAGCAGTACTTC. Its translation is CASSQAAGSISYEQYF.

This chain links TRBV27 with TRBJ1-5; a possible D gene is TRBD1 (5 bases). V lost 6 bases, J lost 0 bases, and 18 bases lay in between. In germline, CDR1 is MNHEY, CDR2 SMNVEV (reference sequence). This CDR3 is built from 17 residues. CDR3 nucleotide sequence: TGTGCCAGCAGCCCTTATCGATGGGGCGATAGCAATCAGCCCCAGCATTTT. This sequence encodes CASSPYRWGDSNQPQHF.

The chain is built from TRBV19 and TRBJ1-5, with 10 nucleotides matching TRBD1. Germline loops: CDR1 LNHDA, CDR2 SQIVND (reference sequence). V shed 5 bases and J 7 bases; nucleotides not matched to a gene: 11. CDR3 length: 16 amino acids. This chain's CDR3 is CASSRRTGGVTQPQHF. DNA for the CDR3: TGTGCCAGTAGTCGACGGACAGGGGGTGTCACACAGCCCCAGCATTTT.

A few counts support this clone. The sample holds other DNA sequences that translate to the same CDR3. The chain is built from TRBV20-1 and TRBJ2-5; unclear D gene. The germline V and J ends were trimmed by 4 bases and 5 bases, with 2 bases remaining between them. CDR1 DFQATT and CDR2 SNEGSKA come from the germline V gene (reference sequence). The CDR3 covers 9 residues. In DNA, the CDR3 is TGCAGTGCTAAGGAGACCCAGTACTTC. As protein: CSAKETQYF.

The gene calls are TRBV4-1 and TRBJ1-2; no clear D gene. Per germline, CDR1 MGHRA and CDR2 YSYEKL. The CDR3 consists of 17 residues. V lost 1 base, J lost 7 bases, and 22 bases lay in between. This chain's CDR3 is CASSQVPTSGGFSGYTF. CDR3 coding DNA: TGCGCCAGCAGCCAAGTACCTACTTCGGGCGGGTTCTCTGGCTACACCTTC.

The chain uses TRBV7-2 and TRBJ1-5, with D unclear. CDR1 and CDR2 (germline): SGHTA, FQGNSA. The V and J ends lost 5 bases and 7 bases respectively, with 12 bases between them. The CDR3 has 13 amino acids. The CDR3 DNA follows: TGTGCCAGCAGCCCAGCTCTGGGGCAGCCCCAGCATTTT. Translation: CASSPALGQPQHF.

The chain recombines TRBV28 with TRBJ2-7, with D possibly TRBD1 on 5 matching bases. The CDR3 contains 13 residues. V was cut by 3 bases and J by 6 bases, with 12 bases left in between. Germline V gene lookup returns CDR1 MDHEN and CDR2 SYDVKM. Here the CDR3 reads CASSFSTVAEQYF. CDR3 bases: TGTGCCAGCAGTTTTTCGACAGTAGCCGAGCAGTACTTC.

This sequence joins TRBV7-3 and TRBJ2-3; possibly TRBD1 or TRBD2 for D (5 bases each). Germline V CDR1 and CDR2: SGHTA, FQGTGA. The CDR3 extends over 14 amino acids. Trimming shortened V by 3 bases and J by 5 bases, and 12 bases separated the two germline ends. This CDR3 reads CASSLGRVGDTQYF. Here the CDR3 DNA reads TGTGCCAGCAGCTTGGGGCGGGTAGGAGATACGCAGTATTTT.

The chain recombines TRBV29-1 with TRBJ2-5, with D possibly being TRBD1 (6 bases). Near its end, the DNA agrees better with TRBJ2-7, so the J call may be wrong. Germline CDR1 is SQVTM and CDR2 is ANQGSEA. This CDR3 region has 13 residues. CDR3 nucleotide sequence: TGCAGCGTGATCGGGACACTCACCTACGAGCAGTACTTC. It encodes CSVIGTLTYEQYF.

The CDR3 coding sequence is TGCGCCAGCACCTGGACTAGCGGGAGGGATATCGAGCAGTACTTC. Protein sequence: CASTWTSGRDIEQYF. The chain combines TRBV5-1 with TRBJ2-7, with 15 bases identical to TRBD2. Germline assignment: CDR1 SGHRS and CDR2 YFSETQ. With V trimmed by 6 bases and J by 6 bases, 7 bases remained unmatched. The CDR3 runs 15 residues.

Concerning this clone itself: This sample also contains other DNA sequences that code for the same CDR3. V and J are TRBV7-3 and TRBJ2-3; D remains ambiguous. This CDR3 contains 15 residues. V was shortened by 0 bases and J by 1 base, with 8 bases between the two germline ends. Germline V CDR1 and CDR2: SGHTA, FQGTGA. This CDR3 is CASSLTGIGTDTQYF. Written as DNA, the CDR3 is TGTGCCAGCAGCTTAACAGGGATTGGCACAGATACGCAGTATTTT. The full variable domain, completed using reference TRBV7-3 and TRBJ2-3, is GAGVSQTPSNKVTEKGKYVELRCDPISGHTALYWYRQSLGQGPEFLIYFQGTGAADDSGLPNDRFFAVRPEGSVSTLKIQRTERGDSAVYLCASSLTGIGTDTQYFGPGTRLTVL.

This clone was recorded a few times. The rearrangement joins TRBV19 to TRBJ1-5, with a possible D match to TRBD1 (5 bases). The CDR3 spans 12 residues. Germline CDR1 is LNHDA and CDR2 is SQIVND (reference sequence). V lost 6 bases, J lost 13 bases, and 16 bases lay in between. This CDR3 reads CASSPWGGVQHF. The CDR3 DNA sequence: TGTGCCAGTAGCCCTTGGGGCGGAGTGCAGCATTTT.

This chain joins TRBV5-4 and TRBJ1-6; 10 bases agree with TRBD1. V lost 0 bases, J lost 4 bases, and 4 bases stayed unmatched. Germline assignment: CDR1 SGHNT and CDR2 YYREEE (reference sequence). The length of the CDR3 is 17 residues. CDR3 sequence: CASSLARDRGYNSPLHF. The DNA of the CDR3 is TGTGCCAGCAGCTTGGCGCGGGACAGGGGATATAATTCACCCCTCCACTTT.

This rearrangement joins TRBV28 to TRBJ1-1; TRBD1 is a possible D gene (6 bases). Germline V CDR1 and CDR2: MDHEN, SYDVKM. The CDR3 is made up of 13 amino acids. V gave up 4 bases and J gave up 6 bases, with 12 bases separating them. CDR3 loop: CASSWVDSPEAFF. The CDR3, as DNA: TGTGCCAGCAGTTGGGTGGACAGCCCTGAAGCTTTCTTT.

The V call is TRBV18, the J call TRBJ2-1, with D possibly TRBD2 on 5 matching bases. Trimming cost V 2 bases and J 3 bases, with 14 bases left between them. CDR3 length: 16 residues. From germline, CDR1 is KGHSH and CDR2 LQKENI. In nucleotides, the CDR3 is TGTGCCAGCTCACCAATTATGTTAGCGAACTACAATGAGCAGTTCTTC. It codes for CASSPIMLANYNEQFF. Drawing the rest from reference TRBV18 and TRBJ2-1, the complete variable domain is NAGVMQNPRHLVRRRGQEARLRCSPMKGHSHVYWYRQLPEEGLKFMVYLQKENIIDESGMPKERFSAEFPKEGPSILRIQQVVRGDSAAYFCASSPIMLANYNEQFFGPGTRLTVL.

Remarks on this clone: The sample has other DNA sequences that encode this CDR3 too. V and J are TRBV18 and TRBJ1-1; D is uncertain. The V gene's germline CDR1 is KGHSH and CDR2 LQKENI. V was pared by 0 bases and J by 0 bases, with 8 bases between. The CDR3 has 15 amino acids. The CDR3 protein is CASSPPSRMNTEAFF. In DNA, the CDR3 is TGTGCCAGCTCACCACCGAGCCGGATGAACACTGAAGCTTTCTTT.

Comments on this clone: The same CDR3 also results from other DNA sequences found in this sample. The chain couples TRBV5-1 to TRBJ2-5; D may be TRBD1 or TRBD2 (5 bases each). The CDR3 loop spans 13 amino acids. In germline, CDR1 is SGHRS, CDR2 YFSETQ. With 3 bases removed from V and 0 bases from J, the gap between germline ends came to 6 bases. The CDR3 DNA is TGCGCCAGCAGCTCGGGGCACCAAGAGACCCAGTACTTC. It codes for CASSSGHQETQYF.

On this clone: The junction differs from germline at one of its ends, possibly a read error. The CDR3 DNA reads TGTGCCTGCAGAGACAGGACAGCCCCTTACAATGAGCAGTTCTTC. Translating it yields CACRDRTAPYNEQFF. The J gene is TRBJ2-1, the V gene TRBV2; tentative D call: TRBD1 (6 bases). CDR1 and CDR2 from the germline V gene are SNHLY and FYNNEI. CDR3 length: 15 amino acids.

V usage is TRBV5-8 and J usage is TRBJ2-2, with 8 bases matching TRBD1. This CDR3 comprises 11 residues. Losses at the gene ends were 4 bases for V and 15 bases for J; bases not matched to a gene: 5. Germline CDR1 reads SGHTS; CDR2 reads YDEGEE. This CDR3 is CASSPRDRLFF. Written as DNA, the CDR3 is TGTGCCAGCAGCCCCCGGGACAGGTTGTTTTTT.